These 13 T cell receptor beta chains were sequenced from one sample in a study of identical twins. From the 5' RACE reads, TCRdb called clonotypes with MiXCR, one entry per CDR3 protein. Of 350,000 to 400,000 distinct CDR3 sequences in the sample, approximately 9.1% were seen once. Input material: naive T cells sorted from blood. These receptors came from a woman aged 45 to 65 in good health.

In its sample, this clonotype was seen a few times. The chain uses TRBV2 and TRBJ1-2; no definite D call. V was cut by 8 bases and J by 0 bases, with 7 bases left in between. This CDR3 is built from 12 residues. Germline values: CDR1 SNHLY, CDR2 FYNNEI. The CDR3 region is CASVGPNYGYTF. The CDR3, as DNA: TGTGCCAGCGTTGGGCCTAACTATGGCTACACCTTC.

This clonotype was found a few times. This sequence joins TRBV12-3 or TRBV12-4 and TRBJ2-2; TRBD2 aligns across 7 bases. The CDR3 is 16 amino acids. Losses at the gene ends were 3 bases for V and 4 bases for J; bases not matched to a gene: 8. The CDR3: CASSFERGRFTGELFF. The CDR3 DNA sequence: TGTGCCAGCAGTTTCGAGCGGGGTCGGTTCACCGGGGAGCTGTTTTTT.

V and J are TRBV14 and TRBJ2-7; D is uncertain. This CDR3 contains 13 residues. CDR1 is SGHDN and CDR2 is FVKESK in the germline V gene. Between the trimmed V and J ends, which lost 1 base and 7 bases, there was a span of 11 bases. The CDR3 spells CASSQARGGEQYF. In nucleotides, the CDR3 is TGTGCCAGCAGCCAAGCTCGCGGTGGAGAGCAGTACTTC.

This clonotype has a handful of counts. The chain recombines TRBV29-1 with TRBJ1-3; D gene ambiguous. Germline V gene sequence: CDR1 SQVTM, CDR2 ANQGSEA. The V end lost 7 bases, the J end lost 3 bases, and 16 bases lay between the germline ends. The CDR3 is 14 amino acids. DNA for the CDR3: TGCAGCGCTACCTCAGGTCAGCGTGGAAACACCATATATTTT. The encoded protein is CSATSGQRGNTIYF.

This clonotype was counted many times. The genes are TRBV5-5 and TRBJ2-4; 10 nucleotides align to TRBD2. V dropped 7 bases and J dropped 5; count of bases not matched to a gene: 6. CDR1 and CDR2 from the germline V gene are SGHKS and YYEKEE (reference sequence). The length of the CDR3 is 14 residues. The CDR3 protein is CASGHGTSENIQYF. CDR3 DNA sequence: TGTGCCAGCGGCCATGGGACTAGCGAAAACATTCAGTACTTC.

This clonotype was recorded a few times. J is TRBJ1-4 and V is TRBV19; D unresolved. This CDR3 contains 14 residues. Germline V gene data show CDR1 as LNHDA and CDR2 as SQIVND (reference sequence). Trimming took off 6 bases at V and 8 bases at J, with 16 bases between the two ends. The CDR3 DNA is TGTGCCAGTAGCCGAGACCCCCGGTCGGAAAAACTGTTTTTT. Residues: CASSRDPRSEKLFF.

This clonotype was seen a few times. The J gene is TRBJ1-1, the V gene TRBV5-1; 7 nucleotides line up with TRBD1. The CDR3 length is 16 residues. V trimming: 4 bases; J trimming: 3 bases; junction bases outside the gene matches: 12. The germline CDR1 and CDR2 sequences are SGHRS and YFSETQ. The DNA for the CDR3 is TGCGCCAGCAGCCTCGAGCAGGGGGGTTTCGACACTGAAGCTTTCTTT. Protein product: CASSLEQGGFDTEAFF.

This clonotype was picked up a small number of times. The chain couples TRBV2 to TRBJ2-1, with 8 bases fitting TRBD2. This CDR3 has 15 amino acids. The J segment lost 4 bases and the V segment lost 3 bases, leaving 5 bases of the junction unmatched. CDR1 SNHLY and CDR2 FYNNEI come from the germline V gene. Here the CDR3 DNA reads TGTGCCAGCAGTGATCGTAGCGGGGATTACAATGAGCAGTTCTTC. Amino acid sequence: CASSDRSGDYNEQFF.

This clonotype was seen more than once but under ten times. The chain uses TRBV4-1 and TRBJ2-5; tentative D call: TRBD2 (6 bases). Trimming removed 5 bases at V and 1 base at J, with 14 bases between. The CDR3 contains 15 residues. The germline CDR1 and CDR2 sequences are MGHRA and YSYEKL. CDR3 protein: CASSTGGMPQETQYF. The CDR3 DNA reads TGCGCCAGCAGCACCGGAGGGATGCCCCAAGAGACCCAGTACTTC.

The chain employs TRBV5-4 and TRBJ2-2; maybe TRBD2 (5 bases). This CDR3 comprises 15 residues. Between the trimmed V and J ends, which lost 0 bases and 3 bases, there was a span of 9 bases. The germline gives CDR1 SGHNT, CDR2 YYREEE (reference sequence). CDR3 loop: CASSLDPGDTGELFF. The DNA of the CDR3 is TGTGCCAGCAGCTTGGACCCCGGGGACACCGGGGAGCTGTTTTTT.

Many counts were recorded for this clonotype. CDR3: CASSATRRNQETQYF. The CDR3 bases are TGTGCCAGCAGCGCCACAAGGAGGAACCAAGAGACCCAGTACTTC. The genes are TRBV9 and TRBJ2-5; tentative D call: TRBD2 (5 bases). The germline CDR1 and CDR2 sequences are SGDLS and YYNGEE. The CDR3 loop spans 15 amino acids. V was shortened by 3 bases and J by 0 bases, with 12 bases between the two germline ends.

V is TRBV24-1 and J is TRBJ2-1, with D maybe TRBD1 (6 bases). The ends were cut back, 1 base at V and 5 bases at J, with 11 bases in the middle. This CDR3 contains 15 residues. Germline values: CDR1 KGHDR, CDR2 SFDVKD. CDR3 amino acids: CATSDLARGHNEQFF. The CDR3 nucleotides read TGTGCCACCAGTGATTTAGCCAGGGGCCACAATGAGCAGTTCTTC.

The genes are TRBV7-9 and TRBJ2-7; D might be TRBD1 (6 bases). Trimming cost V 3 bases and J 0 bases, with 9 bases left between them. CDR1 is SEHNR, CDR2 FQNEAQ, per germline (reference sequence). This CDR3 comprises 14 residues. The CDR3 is CASSLEGGSYEQYF. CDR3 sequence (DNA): TGTGCCAGCAGCTTGGAAGGGGGCTCCTACGAGCAGTACTTC.